What follows are 9 T cell receptor beta chains derived from one specimen sequenced in a study of glioma-infiltrating T cells after dendritic cell vaccination. TCRdb's table, derived via immunoSEQ multiplex PCR, lists solely in-frame clones and lacks some. The sample contains 90,000 or so clones, approximately 81% of which appear only once. The sample consisted of blood, taken before dendritic cell vaccination. Receptors originate from a human donor with glioblastoma.

This clone was seen only a few times. The chain carries TRBV18 and TRBJ2-7; 8 bases fit TRBD1. V trimming: 4 bases; J trimming: 1 base; junction bases outside the gene matches: 6. In germline, CDR1 is KGHSH, CDR2 LQKENI. The CDR3 extends over 15 amino acids. DNA for the CDR3: TGTGCCAGCTCACTGGTGGGACAGGCGTCCTACGAGCAGTACTTC. Translating it yields CASSLVGQASYEQYF.

The chain uses TRBV19 and TRBJ1-3, with TRBD1 matching 8 bases. This CDR3 is built from 14 residues. From germline, CDR1 is LNHDA and CDR2 SQIVND (reference sequence). V lost 4 bases, J lost 2 bases, and 1 base stayed unmatched. CDR3 bases: TGTGCCAGTAGTACAGGGGGCACTGGAAACACCATATATTTT. It yields the protein CASSTGGTGNTIYF.

The J gene is TRBJ2-7, the V gene TRBV7-9; TRBD2 matches 14 bases. Germline CDR1 and CDR2: SEHNR and FQNEAQ (reference sequence). The CDR3 sequence is 16 residues long. With V trimmed by 5 bases and J by 7 bases, 10 bases remained unmatched. The CDR3 DNA is TGTGCCAGCAGCCCAGGGACTAGCGGGGGAAAAAGGGAGCAGTACTTC. Translation gives CASSPGTSGGKREQYF.

The rearrangement joins TRBV13 to TRBJ1-4, with 11 bases identical to TRBD1. Germline V CDR1 and CDR2: PRHDT, FYEKMQ (reference sequence). The V gene end was trimmed by 0 bases and the J gene end by 8 bases; junction bases not matched to a gene: 2. CDR3 length: 15 residues. As DNA, the CDR3 is TGTGCCAGCAGCTTAGGGGGACAGGGGGTCGAAAAACTGTTTTTT. Encoded protein: CASSLGGQGVEKLFF. Variable domain in full (rest from reference TRBV13 and TRBJ1-4): AAGVIQSPRHLIKEKRETATLKCYPIPRHDTVYWYQQGPGQDPQFLISFYEKMQSDKGSIPDRFSAQQFSDYHSELNMSSLELGDSALYFCASSLGGQGVEKLFFGSGTQLSVL.

CDR3 sequence: CASSDGGFLAQYF. CDR3 DNA sequence: TGTGCCAGCAGTGACGGGGGATTTTTGGCGCAGTACTTC. The chain couples TRBV5-4 to TRBJ2-7; D is perhaps TRBD2 (6 bases). This CDR3 region has 13 residues. Germline CDR1 is SGHNT and CDR2 is YYREEE (reference sequence). Trimming stripped 5 bases from V and 9 bases from J, with 18 bases between.

V is TRBV5-1 and J is TRBJ2-1; D might be TRBD1 (5 bases). V was trimmed by 4 bases and J by 3 bases, leaving 8 bases between them. Germline CDR1 SGHRS, CDR2 YFSETQ. The CDR3 sequence is 13 residues long. The CDR3 DNA reads TGCGCCAGCAGCAGTGACAGCTACAATGAGCAGTTCTTC. It encodes CASSSDSYNEQFF.

The chain uses TRBV7-2 and TRBJ2-5; 7 nucleotides match TRBD2. V lost 1 base to trimming and J lost 5 bases; unmatched junction nucleotides: 7. The CDR3 loop spans 15 amino acids. Germline V gene lookup returns CDR1 SGHTA and CDR2 FQGNSA. The CDR3 nucleotides are TGTGCCAGCAGCTTAGGTGCGGGAGTATTGGAGACCCAGTACTTC. Its protein product is CASSLGAGVLETQYF. The variable domain in full, completed from reference TRBV7-2 and TRBJ2-5, reads GAGVSQSPSNKVTEKGKDVELRCDPISGHTALYWYRQSLGQGLEFLIYFQGNSAPDKSGLPSDRFSAERTGGSVSTLTIQRTQQEDSAVYLCASSLGAGVLETQYFGPGTRLLVL.

This chain joins TRBV18 and TRBJ1-4; 7 bases agree with TRBD1. The CDR3 is made up of 15 amino acids. CDR1 KGHSH and CDR2 LQKENI come from the germline V gene. V shed 0 bases and J 6 bases; nucleotides not matched to a gene: 4. CDR3 residues: CASSPPGQKDEKLFF. The CDR3 DNA is TGTGCCAGCTCACCACCGGGACAGAAGGATGAAAAACTGTTTTTT.

The V gene is TRBV7-8, the J gene TRBJ2-1, with 10 bases identical to TRBD1. V dropped 7 bases and J dropped 6; count of bases not matched to a gene: 9. Germline assignment: CDR1 SGHVS and CDR2 FQNEAQ. The CDR3 spans 15 residues. CDR3 sequence: CASTGDRGGSNEQFF. CDR3 nucleotides: TGTGCCAGCACCGGGGACAGGGGTGGTTCCAATGAGCAGTTCTTC.